Listed below are T cell receptor beta chains from one sample, sequenced in a study of cytomegalovirus exposure and HLA in healthy donors. Clones were read by immunoSEQ multiplex PCR, and TCRdb kept only the in-frame ones, dropping some. The sample has approximately 170,000 clones; over 70% are singletons. The source material was PBMCs. The receptors come from a woman aged 40 to 50 in good health and CMV-seropositive. Both conserved end residues are part of each CDR3. A D gene is named only where the DNA matches it firmly.

j_gene | len | d_gene | v_gene | CDR3aa | CDR3nt
TRBJ2-1 | 16 | NA | TRBV28 | CASSQLPGDHYNEQFF | TGTGCCAGCAGCCAACTCCCGGGGGACCACTACAATGAGCAGTTCTTC
TRBJ1-2 | 14 | TRBD1 | TRBV30 | CAWSVRTGVYGYTF | TGTGCCTGGAGTGTACGGACAGGGGTCTATGGCTACACCTTC
TRBJ1-2 | 12 | NA | TRBV28 | CASSLPRGGYTF | TGTGCCAGCAGTTTGCCCAGGGGTGGCTACACCTTC
TRBJ2-5 | 15 | NA | TRBV5-8 | CANPLGAGTGETQYF | TGTGCCAACCCTCTTGGGGCCGGGACTGGGGAGACCCAGTACTTC
TRBJ1-4 | 13 | NA | TRBV14 | CASNRQPNEKLFF | TGTGCCAGCAATAGACAGCCTAATGAAAAACTGTTTTTT
TRBJ1-2 | 11 | NA | TRBV15 | CATSRDGPLAF | TGTGCCACCAGCAGAGATGGTCCTCTAGCCTTC
TRBJ1-1 | 13 | NA | TRBV5-6 | CASSLKPDTEAFF | TGTGCCAGCAGCTTGAAGCCGGACACTGAAGCTTTCTTT
TRBJ1-2 | 14 | TRBD1 | TRBV15 | CATSRGGQGEPYTF | TGTGCCACCAGCAGAGGGGGACAGGGGGAACCCTACACCTTC
TRBJ1-2 | 18 | TRBD1 | TRBV27 | CASSLTPPGQGRNYGYTF | TGTGCCAGCAGCCTAACCCCCCCCGGACAGGGGCGGAACTATGGCTACACCTTC
TRBJ1-4 | 12 | NA | TRBV5-1 | CASSDRNEKLFF | TGCGCCAGCAGCGACAGAAATGAAAAACTGTTTTTT
TRBJ2-4 | 19 | TRBD1 | TRBV6-1 | CASSDLDRGPLLAKNIQYF | TGTGCCAGCAGTGATTTAGACAGGGGGCCCTTACTAGCCAAAAACATTCAGTACTTC
TRBJ2-1 | 13 | NA | TRBV2 | CASSENQGNEQFF | TGTGCCAGCAGTGAAAACCAGGGCAATGAGCAGTTCTTC
TRBJ2-1 | 13 | NA | TRBV11-2 | CASSSILASEQFF | TGTGCCAGCAGCTCGATTCTAGCTAGTGAGCAGTTCTTC
TRBJ1-1 | 13 | NA | TRBV27 | CASRSNTNTEAFF | TGTGCCAGCAGAAGTAACACGAACACTGAAGCTTTCTTT